What follows are 5 T cell receptor beta chains derived from one specimen sequenced in a study of blood T cell repertoires in COVID-19. Clones were read by immunoSEQ multiplex PCR, and TCRdb kept only the in-frame ones, dropping some. In the table there are fewer than 200,000 clones, more than 70% of which are singletons. Sequencing was performed on peripheral blood. All receptors come from a man in his forties or fifties with active or convalescent COVID-19.

This rearrangement joins TRBV2 to TRBJ2-6; possible D gene TRBD2, 6 bases. V lost 0 bases and J lost 2, with 11 bases in between. Germline-derived CDR1 and CDR2 are SNHLY and FYNNEI. This CDR3 contains 17 residues. This CDR3 reads CASSEAVAGPGANVLTF. DNA of the CDR3: TGTGCCAGCAGTGAAGCTGTTGCGGGGCCTGGGGCCAACGTCCTGACTTTC.

J is TRBJ1-2 and V is TRBV30; 7 bases are a match to TRBD1. The trim removed 1 base at V and 2 bases at J, leaving 4 bases unmatched. The CDR3 is 14 residues long. CDR1 is GTSNPN and CDR2 is SVGIG in the germline V gene (reference sequence). The CDR3 reads CAWSEQGPNYGYTF. The CDR3 nucleotides read TGTGCCTGGAGTGAACAGGGGCCAAACTATGGCTACACCTTC.

The chain joins TRBV19 to TRBJ2-2, with 13 nucleotides matching TRBD2. The V gene end was trimmed by 2 bases and the J gene end by 0 bases; junction bases not matched to a gene: 0. CDR3 length: 17 amino acids. CDR1 is LNHDA, CDR2 SQIVND, per germline (reference sequence). CDR3 in amino acids: CASSITSGGANTGELFF. The CDR3 nucleotides are TGTGCCAGTAGTATAACTAGCGGGGGGGCGAACACCGGGGAGCTGTTTTTT.

The chain uses TRBV6-6 and TRBJ2-7; possible D gene TRBD1, 6 bases. V gave up 6 bases and J gave up 7 bases, with 13 bases separating them. This CDR3 contains 12 residues. CDR1 MNHNY and CDR2 SVGAGI come from the germline V gene (reference sequence). CDR3 bases: TGTGCCAGCAGCAGAACAGGGAATGAGCAGTACTTC. Translating gives CASSRTGNEQYF.

The chain employs TRBV29-1 and TRBJ2-3; 7 bases match TRBD2. The CDR3 runs 15 residues. Germline CDR1 SQVTM, CDR2 ANQGSEA. Trimming cost V 2 bases and J 2 bases; bases outside gene matches: 7. CDR3 sequence: CSVEWPSGVTDTQYF. The CDR3 DNA sequence: TGCAGCGTTGAATGGCCTAGCGGTGTCACAGATACGCAGTATTTT.